This is a list of T cell receptor beta chains from one sample in a study of T cells in Graves' hyperthyroidism and ophthalmopathy. Using its own MiXCR run on the multiplex PCR reads, TCRdb lists one record per CDR3 protein. The table has 250,000 to 300,000 distinct CDR3 sequences, approximately 14% seen once. The specimen was blood. The origin of the receptors is a woman aged 35 to 49 with Graves' hyperthyroidism. The CDR3 runs from the conserved cysteine through the conserved F or W. The D gene is left open where the match is weak. A row's size may be missing; if present it is once, few, many or a size class.

>.|TRBV7-6|TRBJ2-3|many
TGTGCCAGCAGCCCCCTAGCGTCAAATCCAGATACGCAGTATTTT
CASSPLASNPDTQYF
>.|TRBV7-9|TRBJ2-7|many
TGTGCCAGCAGCTTAGGACAGGAGCAGTACTTC
CASSLGQEQYF
>.|TRBV2|TRBJ1-3|many
TGTGCCAGCAGCCGGGACGGAATCTCTGGAAACACCATATATTTT
CASSRDGISGNTIYF
>TRBD1|TRBV3-1|TRBJ1-1|many
TGTGCCAGCGCGGGACAGGGAAGGAGATTGAACACTGAAGCTTTCTTT
CASAGQGRRLNTEAFF
>.|TRBV15|TRBJ1-2|many
TGTGCCACCAGCAGAGCCCGAGGCGAGGGTCAGCACTATGGCTACACCTTC
CATSRARGEGQHYGYTF
>TRBD1|TRBV20-1|TRBJ1-6|.
TGCAGTGCTACACCGGGACAGGGCTATAATTCACCCCTCCACTTT
CSATPGQGYNSPLHF
>TRBD2|TRBV7-8|TRBJ2-2|many
TGTGCCAGCAGCTTCGGCCGGGCGGGAGGGCTGATTAGGGAGCTGTTTTTT
CASSFGRAGGLIRELFF
>.|TRBV3-1|TRBJ2-2|many
TGTGCCAGCAGCCCCCCGGCCGGGGAGCTGTTTTTT
CASSPPAGELFF
>.|TRBV7-9|TRBJ2-5|many
TGTGCCAGCAGCTTACAGGGCAACTCCGAGACCCAGTACTTC
CASSLQGNSETQYF
>.|TRBV28|TRBJ2-7|many
TGTGCCAGCAGTTCAGGGCCCCAGTGGGGGCAGTACTTC
CASSSGPQWGQYF
>TRBD1|TRBV24-1|TRBJ2-3|many
TGTGCCACCAGTGACCGGCAACAGGGGTACCGCACACGCAATACGCAGTATTTT
CATSDRQQGYRTRNTQYF
>.|TRBV5-1|TRBJ2-7|many
TGCGCCAGCAGCAATGCCTACGAGCAGTACTTC
CASSNAYEQYF
>.|TRBV19|TRBJ2-1|.
TGTGCCAGTAGCACCAAGGGGGGGGCGAACGACAATGAGCAGTTCTTC
CASSTKGGANDNEQFF
>TRBD2|TRBV12-3/TRBV12-4|TRBJ2-1|many
TGTGCCAGCAGCACCGGGACTAGCACTGAGCAGTTCTTC
CASSTGTSTEQFF
>.|TRBV24-1|TRBJ2-2|few
TGTGCCACCAGTGACCCCAGGGGGGCCGGGGAGCTGTTTTTT
CATSDPRGAGELFF
>.|TRBV11-2|TRBJ1-6|.
TGTGCCAGCAGCACCCGGTCCTATAATTCACCCCTCCACTTT
CASSTRSYNSPLHF
>.|TRBV18|TRBJ1-5|many
TGTGCCAGCTCACAGATACAAGATCAGCCCCAGCATTTT
CASSQIQDQPQHF
>.|TRBV4-1|TRBJ2-2|few
TGCGCCAGCAGCCAAGAAGGAGGGGGGGTGCTGTTTTTT
CASSQEGGGVLFF
>.|TRBV30|TRBJ2-3|many
TGTGCCTGGAGTGTACGTAGGGGGGCAGATACGCAGTATTTT
CAWSVRRGADTQYF
>TRBD1|TRBV6-1|TRBJ1-2|many
TGTGCCAGCAGACTCGCGGGGGGACAGGGGTCGGGAGGCTACACCTTC
CASRLAGGQGSGGYTF
>TRBD2|TRBV5-1|TRBJ2-7|many
TGCGCCAGCAGCTTGGCTAGCGGGAGACCCTACGAGCAGTACTTC
CASSLASGRPYEQYF
>.|TRBV7-6|TRBJ2-1|many
TGTGCCAGCAGCTTAGCGGTTAGCGGAGGATACAATGAGCAGTTCTTC
CASSLAVSGGYNEQFF
>.|TRBV5-8|TRBJ1-5|many
TGTGCCAGCAGCCCTAGCGGGGCTTATAGCAATCAGCCCCAGCATTTT
CASSPSGAYSNQPQHF
>.|TRBV24-1|TRBJ2-7|many
TGTGCCACCAGTGATATCTCGGAGCCTTACGGCGAGCAGTACTTC
CATSDISEPYGEQYF
>.|TRBV6-1|TRBJ2-5|many
TGTGCCAGCAGTCGTCGTTCGTGGGGAGAGACCCAGTACTTC
CASSRRSWGETQYF
>TRBD2|TRBV7-9|TRBJ2-7|many
TGTGCCAGCAGCTCAACACTAGCGGGAGGCTACGAGCAGTACTTC
CASSSTLAGGYEQYF
>.|TRBV7-9|TRBJ2-2|.
TGTGCCAGCAGCCCCCAGCCCGGGGAGCTGTTTTTT
CASSPQPGELFF
>.|TRBV11-3|TRBJ1-3|many
TGTGCCAGCAGCTTAGAACCAGGGTTCTCTGGAAACACCATATATTTT
CASSLEPGFSGNTIYF
>.|TRBV18|TRBJ1-3|few
TGTGCCAGCTCAAACAGAGTATTAAGTTCTGGAAACACCATATATTTT
CASSNRVLSSGNTIYF
>.|TRBV18|TRBJ2-5|many
TGTGCCAGCTCAGACGGGGTAAGAGGGACCCAGTACTTC
CASSDGVRGTQYF
>TRBD1|TRBV19|TRBJ1-3|few
TGTGCCAGTAGTAAGGGACAGGCACCTGGAAACACCATATATTTT
CASSKGQAPGNTIYF
>.|TRBV19|TRBJ2-2|few
TGTGCCAGTAGTATTAGGGAAACCGGGGAGCTGTTTTTT
CASSIRETGELFF
>TRBD1|TRBV2|TRBJ2-1|many
TGTGCCAGCAGTGTCCGGACAGGTTTGAATGAGCAGTTCTTC
CASSVRTGLNEQFF
>.|TRBV19|TRBJ1-1|many
TGTGCCAGTAGAACCCAAAAGGGAGGGACTGAAGCTTTCTTT
CASRTQKGGTEAFF
>.|TRBV19|TRBJ2-3|.
TGTGCCAGTAGTGGAAGACAGCGGGTTGAAGATACGCAGTATTTT
CASSGRQRVEDTQYF